This T cell receptor (beta chain) was recorded in a study of OX40 agonist ivuxolimab in advanced cancers. Study context: With a range of 23 to 79, age averaged about 58 years, and 75% to 90% were male. Two cutaneous melanoma patients and one hepatocellular carcinoma patient, three in all, had partial responses.

This CDR3 region has 15 residues. V was trimmed by 2 bases and J by 7 bases, leaving 12 bases between them. Per germline, CDR1 SNHLY and CDR2 FYNNEI. Details on this clone: Antigen specificity is unknown.

Points from the study as a whole: Antigens targeted by the expanded peripheral T cells were not determined. On average, CD8+ T cells showed a greater number of expanded clones than CD4+.

Profiling relied on immunoSEQ multiplex PCR, and the TCRdb table lists in-frame clones only, not all of them. The repertoire has about 62,000 clones, more than 65% of them found once; the top ten carry about a tenth. The clonotype was recovered from an adult with an advanced solid tumor such as melanoma, head and neck, liver or kidney cancer. This rearrangement joins TRBV2 to TRBJ1-6; D is uncertain. The material sequenced was CD4+ or CD8+ T cells sorted from blood, taken in a trial of the OX40 agonist ivuxolimab. The CDR3 bases are TGTGCCAGCAGTGAACTACCCGGAGGCAATTCACCCCTCCACTTT. It encodes CASSELPGGNSPLHF.